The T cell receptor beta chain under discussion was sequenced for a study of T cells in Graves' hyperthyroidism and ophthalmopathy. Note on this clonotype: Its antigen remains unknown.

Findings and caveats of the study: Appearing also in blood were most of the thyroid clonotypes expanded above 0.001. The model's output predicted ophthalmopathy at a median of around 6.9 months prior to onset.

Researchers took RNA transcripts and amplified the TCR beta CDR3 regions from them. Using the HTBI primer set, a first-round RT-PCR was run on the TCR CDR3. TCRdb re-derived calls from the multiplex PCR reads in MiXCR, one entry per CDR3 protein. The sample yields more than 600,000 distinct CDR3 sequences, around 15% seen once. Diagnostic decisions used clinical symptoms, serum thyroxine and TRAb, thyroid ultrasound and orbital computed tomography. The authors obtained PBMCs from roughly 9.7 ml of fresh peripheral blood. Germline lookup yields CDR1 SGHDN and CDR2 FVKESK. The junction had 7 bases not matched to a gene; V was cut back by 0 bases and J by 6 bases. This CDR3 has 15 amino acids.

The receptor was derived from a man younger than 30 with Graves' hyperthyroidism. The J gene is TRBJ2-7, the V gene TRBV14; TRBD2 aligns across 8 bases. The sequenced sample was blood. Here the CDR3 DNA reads TGTGCCAGCAGCCAAGAGCGAGCGGGAGATCCCGAGCAGTACTTC. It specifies CASSQERAGDPEQYF. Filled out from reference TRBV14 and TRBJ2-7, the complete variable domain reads EAGVTQFPSHSVIEKGQTVTLRCDPISGHDNLYWYRRVMGKEIKFLLHFVKESKQDESGMPNNRFLAERTGGTYSTLKVQPAELEDSGVYFCASSQERAGDPEQYFGPGTRLTVT.